The 2 T cell receptor beta chains listed next were all sequenced from one sample in a study of cytomegalovirus exposure and HLA in healthy donors. Method: immunoSEQ multiplex PCR; TCRdb's copy keeps in-frame clones and lacks some. The sample lists about 180,000 clones, about 85% seen once, with 15% to 20% in the top ten. The sample comprised PBMCs. These receptors all stem from a man younger than 35 in good health and CMV-seropositive.

This clone was seen a handful of times. The genes are TRBV5-1 and TRBJ2-7; 9 bases are a match to TRBD1. The length of the CDR3 is 15 residues. Germline CDR1 and CDR2: SGHRS and YFSETQ. J was trimmed by 5 bases and V by 3 bases; bases with no gene match: 9. Here the CDR3 reads CASSSGDREAHEQYF. The CDR3 nucleotides read TGCGCCAGCAGCTCGGGGGACAGGGAGGCCCACGAGCAGTACTTC.

This chain joins TRBV25-1 and TRBJ2-2; weak D call: TRBD1 (6 bases). The CDR3 covers 14 residues. CDR1 is MGHDK and CDR2 is SYGVNS in the germline V gene. Trimming stripped 6 bases from V and 6 bases from J, with 14 bases between. The CDR3, as DNA: TGTGCCAGCAGCGACAGGTTGGGGCCCGGGGAGCTGTTTTTT. The encoded protein is CASSDRLGPGELFF.